This T cell receptor (beta chain) originates from a study of OX40 agonist ivuxolimab in advanced cancers. Study at large: Ivuxolimab doses were 0.01, 0.1, 0.3, 1.5, 3 or 10 mg/kg every 2 weeks.

With respect to this clone: One end of the junction is discordant with germline, which a read error may explain.

Blood samples were obtained at baseline, cycle 4 day 1, and cycle 7 day 1. Germline CDR1 SSHAT, CDR2 FNYEAQ (reference sequence). The CDR3 is 14 residues long. Profiling relied on immunoSEQ multiplex PCR, and the TCRdb table lists in-frame clones only, not all of them. The sample contains 95,000 to 150,000 clones, 85% to 90% of which appear only once. Specimen: CD4+ or CD8+ T cells sorted from blood, collected in a trial of the OX40 agonist ivuxolimab. The V call is TRBV7-7, the J call TRBJ1-1; the D is unclear. The receptor was isolated from an adult with an advanced solid tumor such as melanoma, head and neck, liver or kidney cancer. The CDR3 loop reads CASSPSPAGTEAFF. The CDR3 DNA reads TGTGCTAGCAGCCCTTCCCCGGCGGGCACTGAAGCTTTCTTT.